This TCR beta chain was sequenced for a study of shared clonotypes between healthy human individuals. Whole-study findings and limits: On the whole, naive subsets had larger estimated richness than memory subsets had.

This clone was observed a few times. The antigen is not known. The CDR3 contains 16 residues. The trim removed 7 bases at V and 4 bases at J, leaving 9 bases unmatched. Germline loops: CDR1 MNHEY, CDR2 SMNVEV (reference sequence). Some clones are missing from TCRdb's copy, which holds only in-frame ones; the method was immunoSEQ multiplex PCR. The sample shows 950,000 to 1,100,000 clones, about 75% of them seen only once. The CD4+ fraction was divided into a CD45RA+ naive subset and a CD45RA-negative memory subset. This TCR was recovered from a man between 18 and 29 years old in good health. V and J are TRBV27 and TRBJ1-6; TRBD1 matches 8 bases. Sequencing was carried out using memory CD4+ T cells sorted from blood. Subset meaning: CD45RA-negative fraction. The CDR3 DNA sequence: TGTGCCAGCACCCGGACAGGGTCACTTTATAATTCACCCCTCCACTTT. It yields the protein CASTRTGSLYNSPLHF.